Following are 2 T cell receptor beta chains from one sample sequenced in a study of CD8 T cells in Susac syndrome (dated by TCRdb to 2018 to 2020). The library relied on the immunoSEQ multiplex PCR assay. RNA was extracted with the RNeasy kit and roughly 0.45 to 1 ug was reverse transcribed using random hexamers. TCRdb applied fastp at Q25 and MiXCR to the public reads, then kept only in-frame beta chains. Under each unique CDR3 protein, matching rows form one entry showing the most common genes and DNA. Recorded for this sample are approximately 160,000 distinct CDR3 sequences; roughly 94% of them occurred a single time. In total, the top ten clones hold about 0.09% of the sample. The material sequenced was CD4+ T cells from PBMCs. The source of these receptors is a human donor with multiple sclerosis.

The chain links TRBV20-1 to TRBJ1-5, with 7 bases lining up with TRBD1. Germline V gene data show CDR1 as DFQATT and CDR2 as SNEGSKA (reference sequence). V dropped 5 bases and J dropped 5; count of bases not matched to a gene: 3. The CDR3 covers 12 residues. The CDR3 DNA sequence: TGCAGTGCTTCCGACAGGGATCAGCCCCAGCATTTT. Its translation: CSASDRDQPQHF.

The rearrangement joins TRBV6-5 to TRBJ1-5, with D unclear. Germline values: CDR1 MNHEY, CDR2 SVGAGI. Trimming pared 5 bases from V and 9 bases from J, leaving 14 bases between. The CDR3 runs 13 residues. CDR3 protein: CASSDWGIWPQHF. In nucleotides, the CDR3 is TGTGCCAGCAGTGACTGGGGTATTTGGCCCCAGCATTTT.